Given below is one TCR beta chain in context. Its target is unknown. Sequencing was performed with immunoSEQ multiplex PCR; in TCRdb, only in-frame clones are kept and a portion is missing. Of tens of thousands of clones in the sample, around three quarters are singletons; the top ten hold about 16%. The data belong to a study of PD-1 blockade in classical Hodgkin lymphoma. Study context: Intravenous infusions of nivolumab 3 mg/kg reached patients every 2 weeks. General study findings and limits: Complete responders started with a diversity level that resembled newly diagnosed patients at baseline. Baseline TCR diversity was reportedly lower in newly diagnosed patients than healthy donors.

Trimming stripped 3 bases from V and 10 bases from J, with 7 bases between. The V gene's germline CDR1 is ENHRY and CDR2 SYGVKD. The CDR3 loop spans 11 amino acids. Time point specified: cycle 4 day 1 (C4D1), after more than 5 weeks of nivolumab. Every single patient, without exception, relapsed after autologous stem cell transplantation, and brentuximab vedotin exposure varied. Progressive disease, partial response or complete response was each patient's best response. The receptor's source is a human donor with classical Hodgkin lymphoma. Here the sequenced sample was peripheral blood mononuclear cells (PBMCs), taken before the fourth cycle of nivolumab. The rearrangement links TRBV10-3 to TRBJ2-1; D is uncertain. CDR3 amino acids: CAISDPREQFF. In nucleotides, the CDR3 is TGTGCCATCAGTGACCCACGGGAGCAGTTCTTC.